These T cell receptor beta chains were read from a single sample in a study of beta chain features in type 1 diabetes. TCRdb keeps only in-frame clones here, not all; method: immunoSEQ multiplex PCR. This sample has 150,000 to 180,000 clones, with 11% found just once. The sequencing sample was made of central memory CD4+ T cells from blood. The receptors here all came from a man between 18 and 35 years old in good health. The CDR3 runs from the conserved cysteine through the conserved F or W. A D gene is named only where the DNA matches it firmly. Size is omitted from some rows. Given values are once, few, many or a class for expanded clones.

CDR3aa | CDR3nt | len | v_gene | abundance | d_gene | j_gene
CAWRIPGTATEAFF | TGTGCCTGGAGGATACCCGGGACAGCCACTGAAGCTTTCTTT | 14 | TRBV30 | few | TRBD1 | TRBJ1-1
CAWSGGGSYNEQFF | TGTGCCTGGTCGGGCGGGGGGTCATACAATGAGCAGTTCTTC | 14 | TRBV30 | few | TRBD2 | TRBJ2-1
CASSSPPGQLPTYNEQFF | TGTGCCAGCAGCTCCCCGCCCGGACAGTTACCTACCTACAATGAGCAGTTCTTC | 18 | TRBV11-2 | few | NA | TRBJ2-1
CASSRGSQNIQYF | TGTGCCAGCAGCCGGGGGTCTCAAAACATTCAGTACTTC | 13 | TRBV5-6 | few | NA | TRBJ2-4
CASSRTSGGLETQYF | TGCGCCAGCAGCAGGACTAGCGGGGGGCTTGAGACCCAGTACTTC | 15 | TRBV5-1 | few | TRBD2 | TRBJ2-5
CASSFPGLGGTGELFF | TGTGCCAGCAGTTTTCCCGGTTTAGGGGGCACCGGGGAGCTGTTTTTT | 16 | TRBV28 | NA | NA | TRBJ2-2
CASSLGGGETQYF | TGTGCCAGCAGCTTAGGAGGGGGAGAGACCCAGTACTTC | 13 | TRBV7-9 | NA | NA | TRBJ2-5
CASQTSGGAADTQYF | TGCGCCAGCCAGACTAGCGGGGGGGCCGCAGATACGCAGTATTTT | 15 | TRBV5-1 | NA | TRBD2 | TRBJ2-3
CSVAASGFTDTQYF | TGCAGCGTTGCGGCTAGCGGATTCACAGATACGCAGTATTTT | 14 | TRBV29-1 | NA | TRBD2 | TRBJ2-3
CASTWVVDEQFF | TGTGCCAGCACCTGGGTAGTGGATGAGCAGTTCTTC | 12 | TRBV6-6 | few | NA | TRBJ2-1
CAIRHAGLQETQYF | TGTGCCATCAGGCACGCCGGATTACAAGAGACCCAGTACTTC | 14 | TRBV10-3 | few | NA | TRBJ2-5
CASSEGTSGVYNEQFF | TGTGCCAGCAGTGAGGGGACTAGCGGGGTCTACAATGAGCAGTTCTTC | 16 | TRBV25-1 | few | TRBD2 | TRBJ2-1
CASSQFSVSNEKLFF | TGCGCCAGCAGCCAATTCAGTGTCTCTAATGAAAAACTGTTTTTT | 15 | TRBV4-1 | few | NA | TRBJ1-4
CASSLRGTSGYNEQFF | TGTGCCAGCAGCTTACGCGGGACTAGCGGGTACAATGAGCAGTTCTTC | 16 | TRBV7-8 | few | TRBD2 | TRBJ2-1
CASSQERVGNQPQHF | TGCGCCAGCAGCCAAGAGAGGGTGGGCAATCAGCCCCAGCATTTT | 15 | TRBV4-1 | NA | NA | TRBJ1-5
CASSLGGGPEAFF | TGTGCCAGCAGCTTAGGAGGGGGACCTGAAGCTTTCTTT | 13 | TRBV25-1 | many | NA | TRBJ1-1
CASSAMADVSYEQYF | TGTGCCAGCAGTGCCATGGCGGACGTCTCCTACGAGCAGTACTTC | 15 | TRBV25-1 | NA | NA | TRBJ2-7
CASSSQSIATEAFF | TGTGCCAGCAGCAGTCAGTCAATCGCCACTGAAGCTTTCTTT | 14 | TRBV7-2 | few | NA | TRBJ1-1
CASRSAAGGYEQYF | TGCGCCAGCCGCTCGGCAGCGGGGGGCTACGAGCAGTACTTC | 14 | TRBV5-1 | NA | TRBD2 | TRBJ2-7
CASSHGTGLNTEAFF | TGTGCCAGCTCACACGGGACAGGGCTGAACACTGAAGCTTTCTTT | 15 | TRBV18 | few | TRBD1 | TRBJ1-1
CASSLDGQGLYGYTF | TGTGCCAGCAGTCTGGACGGACAGGGATTATATGGCTACACCTTC | 15 | TRBV6-5 | few | TRBD1 | TRBJ1-2
CAYTRQQETQYF | TGTGCCTATACGAGACAGCAAGAGACCCAGTACTTC | 12 | TRBV30 | few | NA | TRBJ2-5
CASSFFNNEQFF | TGTGCCAGCAGCTTTTTCAACAATGAGCAGTTCTTC | 12 | TRBV7-8 | NA | NA | TRBJ2-1
CASSLTGVGTEAFF | TGTGCCAGCAGCCTCACAGGGGTTGGTACTGAAGCTTTCTTT | 14 | TRBV5-4 | few | TRBD1 | TRBJ1-1
CASSVGHFTDTQYF | TGTGCCAGCAGCGTAGGGCACTTTACAGATACGCAGTATTTT | 14 | TRBV9 | NA | NA | TRBJ2-3
CASSRGRNNEQFF | TGTGCTAGCAGCCGGGGCCGGAACAATGAGCAGTTCTTC | 13 | TRBV7-7 | few | NA | TRBJ2-1
CASSPLVSNTIYF | TGTGCCAGCTCACCCCTCGTATCAAACACCATATATTTT | 13 | TRBV18 | NA | NA | TRBJ1-3
CAGRRTDTGELFF | TGTGCCGGGCGAAGGACGGACACCGGGGAGCTGTTTTTT | 13 | TRBV30 | few | NA | TRBJ2-2
CASSLLDPEPLHF | TGCGCCAGCAGCCTCCTTGACCCGGAACCCCTCCACTTT | 13 | TRBV5-1 | few | NA | TRBJ1-6
CASSLQGADEKLFF | TGCGCCAGCAGCTTACAGGGGGCCGATGAAAAACTGTTTTTT | 14 | TRBV5-1 | NA | TRBD1 | TRBJ1-4
CASSDGQGTDSPLHF | TGTGCCAGCAGCGACGGACAGGGGACCGACTCACCCCTCCACTTT | 15 | TRBV28 | few | TRBD1 | TRBJ1-6
CATSRDGQPYGYTF | TGTGCCACCAGCAGAGATGGGCAGCCCTATGGCTACACCTTC | 14 | TRBV15 | few | NA | TRBJ1-2
CASSVTAVTQYF | TGTGCCAGCAGCGTAACCGCAGTGACCCAGTACTTC | 12 | TRBV7-2 | few | NA | TRBJ2-5